These 13 T cell receptor beta chains share one sample of origin, sequenced in a study of blood T cell repertoires in COVID-19. Profiling relied on immunoSEQ multiplex PCR, and the TCRdb table lists in-frame clones only, not all of them. Found here are about 210,000 clones, 70% to 90% of them singletons; the top ten hold about 5%. Source material: peripheral blood. These receptors originate from a woman aged 40 to 50 with acute or convalescent COVID-19.

The V call is TRBV10-3, the J call TRBJ1-2; 10 nucleotides agree with TRBD1. This CDR3 is 13 amino acids long. V was pared by 9 bases and J by 7 bases, with 8 bases of the junction left unmatched. CDR1 and CDR2 from the germline V gene are ENHRY and SYGVKD. CDR3 region: CAIKRGQGVGYTF. DNA of the CDR3: TGTGCCATTAAACGTGGACAGGGGGTTGGCTACACCTTC.

The chain carries TRBV12-3 or TRBV12-4 and TRBJ1-2, with D uncertain. The CDR3 is made up of 13 amino acids. V was trimmed by 4 bases and J by 8 bases, leaving 14 bases between them. The CDR3 reads CASSSQEAGGYTF. The CDR3 DNA is TGTGCCAGCAGTTCCCAGGAGGCGGGGGGCTACACCTTC.

The chain carries TRBV6-1 and TRBJ1-2; tentatively, D is TRBD1 (6 bases). Germline CDR1 is MNHNS and CDR2 is SASEGT. The ends were cut back, 2 bases at V and 0 bases at J, with 16 bases in the middle. The CDR3 has 17 residues. Here the CDR3 reads CASSEMDRLQANYGYTF. DNA of the CDR3: TGTGCCAGCAGTGAAATGGACAGACTCCAAGCTAACTATGGCTACACCTTC.

The gene calls are TRBV2 and TRBJ1-2, with D unresolved. This CDR3 has 15 residues. With 7 bases removed from V and 4 bases from J, the gap between germline ends came to 19 bases. Germline V CDR1 and CDR2: SNHLY, FYNNEI. The CDR3 is CASNNQEGGSYGYTF. CDR3 nucleotides: TGTGCCAGCAACAACCAAGAAGGAGGGAGCTATGGCTACACCTTC.

The V and J genes are TRBV5-1 and TRBJ2-5, with D maybe TRBD1 (6 bases). This CDR3 region has 15 residues. V was shortened by 1 base and J by 2 bases, with 12 bases between the two germline ends. Germline V gene data show CDR1 as SGHRS and CDR2 as YFSETQ. CDR3 amino acids: CASSLNRVGQETQYF. In DNA form, the CDR3 reads TGCGCCAGCAGCTTGAACAGGGTGGGACAAGAGACCCAGTACTTC. The full variable domain, rest sourced from reference TRBV5-1 and TRBJ2-5, is KAGVTQTPRYLIKTRGQQVTLSCSPISGHRSVSWYQQTPGQGLQFLFEYFSETQRNKGNFPGRFSGRQFSNSRSEMNVSTLELGDSALYLCASSLNRVGQETQYFGPGTRLLVL.

The V gene is TRBV6-1, the J gene TRBJ1-4; D ambiguous. Per germline, CDR1 MNHNS and CDR2 SASEGT. The CDR3 covers 16 residues. V was cut by 1 base and J by 4 bases, with 13 bases left in between. CDR3 nucleotides: TGTGCCAGCAGTGAAGGAAGGAGGGCCAGTAATGAAAAACTGTTTTTT. Protein sequence: CASSEGRRASNEKLFF.

The chain is built from TRBV2 and TRBJ1-2; 9 bases align to TRBD1. Losses at the gene ends were 11 bases for V and 4 bases for J; bases not matched to a gene: 8. The length of the CDR3 is 13 residues. In germline, CDR1 is SNHLY, CDR2 FYNNEI. Written as DNA, the CDR3 is TGTGCCTTCCACAGGGGGCGCGGCTATGGCTACACCTTC. Residues: CAFHRGRGYGYTF.

The chain couples TRBV6-1 to TRBJ1-1; TRBD1 is a possible D gene (5 bases). V gave up 2 bases and J gave up 7 bases, with 14 bases separating them. Germline-derived CDR1 and CDR2 are MNHNS and SASEGT. The CDR3 has 14 amino acids. The CDR3 sequence: CASSEYGGDSEAFF. The DNA of the CDR3 is TGTGCCAGCAGTGAATACGGTGGCGACAGTGAAGCTTTCTTT.

The chain uses TRBV5-1 and TRBJ1-1; D not resolved. This CDR3 has 13 amino acids. Germline V gene sequence: CDR1 SGHRS, CDR2 YFSETQ. Trimming cost V 2 bases and J 5 bases, with 10 bases left between them. The CDR3 reads CASSFKRRTEAFF. The CDR3 nucleotides read TGCGCCAGCAGCTTTAAGAGGAGGACTGAAGCTTTCTTT.

The V call is TRBV7-9, the J call TRBJ1-1; D possibly corresponds to TRBD1 (5 bases). The V gene lost 5 bases and the J gene lost 5 bases, with 21 bases spanning the gap. The CDR3 spans 16 residues. Germline V gives CDR1 SEHNR, CDR2 FQNEAQ (reference sequence). CDR3 bases: TGTGCCAGCAGCCCATCGGGGGGGGGAGTCGGGACTGAAGCTTTCTTT. It specifies CASSPSGGGVGTEAFF.

This clone has just one count. This rearrangement joins TRBV5-6 to TRBJ2-7, with D possibly matching TRBD1 (6 bases). V was cut by 4 bases and J by 2 bases, with 10 bases left in between. CDR1 and CDR2 (germline): SGHDT, YYEEEE. The CDR3 spans 13 residues. CDR3: CASSRTAPYEQYV. In nucleotides, the CDR3 is TGTGCCAGCAGCCGGACAGCCCCCTACGAGCAGTACGTC.

The chain recombines TRBV7-6 with TRBJ1-3; unclear D gene. The CDR3 loop spans 14 amino acids. Germline V gene lookup returns CDR1 SGHVS and CDR2 FNYEAQ. Trimming took off 1 base at V and 3 bases at J, with 7 bases between the two ends. The CDR3 DNA follows: TGTGCCAGCAGCTTAGGAGGAAGTGGAAACACCATATATTTT. Translating gives CASSLGGSGNTIYF.

V is TRBV5-1 and J is TRBJ1-4, with no clear D. Germline V CDR1 and CDR2: SGHRS, YFSETQ. This CDR3 region has 16 residues. V lost 6 bases to trimming and J lost 8 bases, with 23 bases between them. The DNA for the CDR3 is TGCGCCAGCACCCTTGGAGGTTTTTTACGGCAGGAAAAACTGTTTTTT. Translation: CASTLGGFLRQEKLFF.